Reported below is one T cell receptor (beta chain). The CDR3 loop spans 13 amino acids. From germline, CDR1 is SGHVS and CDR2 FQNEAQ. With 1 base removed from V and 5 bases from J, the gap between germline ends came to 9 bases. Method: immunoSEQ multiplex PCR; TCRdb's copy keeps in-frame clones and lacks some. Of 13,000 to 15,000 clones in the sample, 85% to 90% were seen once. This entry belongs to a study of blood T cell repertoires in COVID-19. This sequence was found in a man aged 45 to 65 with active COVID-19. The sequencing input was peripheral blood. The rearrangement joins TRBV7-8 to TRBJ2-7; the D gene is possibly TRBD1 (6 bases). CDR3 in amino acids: CASSLDRENEQYF. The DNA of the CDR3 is TGTGCCAGCAGCTTAGACAGGGAAAACGAGCAGTACTTC. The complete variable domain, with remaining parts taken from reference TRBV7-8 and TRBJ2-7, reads GAGVSQSPRYKVAKRGQDVALRCDPISGHVSLFWYQQALGQGPEFLTYFQNEAQLDKSGLPSDRFFAERPEGSVSTLKIQRTQQEDSAVYLCASSLDRENEQYFGPGTRLTVT.